The rows below give T cell receptor beta chains drawn from one sample of a study of blood T cell repertoires in COVID-19. Some clones are missing from TCRdb's copy, which holds only in-frame ones; the method was immunoSEQ multiplex PCR. Of roughly 30,000 clones listed, approximately 93% are singletons. Input material: peripheral blood. The source is an older woman with COVID-19, enrolled during active disease. CDR3s include the opening cysteine and the closing phenylalanine or tryptophan. Each record gives: J gene, V gene, CDR3 protein.

TRBJ1-4 TRBV7-2 CASSLRQGVATNEKLFF
TRBJ2-7 TRBV16 CASSQPTSGRVF
TRBJ2-3 TRBV24-1 CATSDLEAGPDTQYF
TRBJ1-4 TRBV28 CASSTPGEWKKLFF
TRBJ2-1 TRBV6-1 CASSEGGGGRNEQFF
TRBJ1-4 TRBV5-4 CASSVPGTGSEKLFF
TRBJ2-5 TRBV3-1/TRBV3-2 CASSQVRGTGQETQYF
TRBJ1-2 TRBV12-3/TRBV12-4 CASSLTGGYGYTF
TRBJ2-5 TRBV9 CASSAPGTKQETQYF
TRBJ1-2 TRBV4-2 CASSQERDSNYGYTF
TRBJ1-2 TRBV5-5 CASSLTVGDYGYTF
TRBJ2-5 TRBV2 CASSERLAGVLETQYF
TRBJ2-1 TRBV3-1/TRBV3-2 CASSPSRDNEQFF
TRBJ2-1 TRBV20-1 CSASSWGDSQYNEQFF
TRBJ1-6 TRBV3-1/TRBV3-2 CASSPSAGSNSPLHF
TRBJ1-6 TRBV27 CASSFRTGNTPLHF
TRBJ1-3 TRBV28 CASSFGQFSGNTIYF
TRBJ2-1 TRBV9 CASSVDSAPDGEQFF
TRBJ2-1 TRBV7-3 CASSTGLETYNEQFF
TRBJ1-2 TRBV3-1/TRBV3-2 CASGFQAGDYGYTF
TRBJ1-5 TRBV9 CASSVGLNQPQHF
TRBJ2-3 TRBV28 CASSLIWYQKRTSGKSDTQYF
TRBJ2-3 TRBV28 CASSSRTSGSTDTQYF
TRBJ2-5 TRBV5-5 CASSLEGGGETQYF
TRBJ1-2 TRBV2 CASFPGTYGYTF
TRBJ1-4 TRBV30 CAWNRGLGTNEKLFF
TRBJ2-3 TRBV13 CASSLGRTDTQYF
TRBJ2-1 TRBV19 CASSTGTSGVMQFF
TRBJ1-4 TRBV21-1 CASSAGRRNEKLFF
TRBJ2-4 TRBV28 CASSVLAGEGYIQYF
TRBJ2-3 TRBV19 CASSIAAGTDTQYF